Following are 8 T cell receptor beta chains from one sample sequenced in a study of blood T cell repertoires in COVID-19 (dated by TCRdb to about 2020). The receptor library was made with the immunoSEQ multiplex PCR assay. Here the immuneACCESS table is served through TCRdb, limited to in-frame sequences with V and J called. Missing clones are a known gap in these copies; in checked studies unresolved V genes cover under half, and the rest lacks a known reason. Counted in this sample were roughly 190,000 clones; around four fifths of them appeared once. The ten largest clones add up to 13% to 15% of the sample. The material sequenced was peripheral blood. The receptors were gathered from an older woman with COVID-19, enrolled during active disease.

This chain uses TRBV30 with TRBJ2-2; D might be TRBD2 (5 bases). V was trimmed by 5 bases and J by 5 bases, leaving 12 bases between them. Per germline, CDR1 GTSNPN and CDR2 SVGIG (reference sequence). This CDR3 comprises 13 residues. DNA for the CDR3: TGTGCCTGGGCCCGGACTGGGACCGGGGAGCTGTTTTTT. Translating it yields CAWARTGTGELFF.

CDR3 bases: TGCGCCAGCGGCGCCCTAGCGAGGGACCACAATGAGCAGTTCTTC. It encodes CASGALARDHNEQFF. J is TRBJ2-1 and V is TRBV5-1; a weak D match, TRBD2 (6 bases). V lost 7 bases and J lost 5, with 19 bases in between. Germline V gene lookup returns CDR1 SGHRS and CDR2 YFSETQ. The CDR3 length is 15 residues. Combining the CDR3 with reference TRBV5-1 and TRBJ2-1 gives the whole variable domain KAGVTQTPRYLIKTRGQQVTLSCSPISGHRSVSWYQQTPGQGLQFLFEYFSETQRNKGNFPGRFSGRQFSNSRSEMNVSTLELGDSALYLCASGALARDHNEQFFGPGTRLTVL.

The chain employs TRBV11-2 and TRBJ2-5; 9 bases line up with TRBD1. Germline lookup yields CDR1 SGHAT and CDR2 FQNNGV. Trimming took 7 bases from V and 0 from J; bases not matched to a gene: 12. This CDR3 region has 17 residues. The CDR3 loop is CASMGTGYPSYQETQYF. CDR3 coding DNA: TGTGCCAGCATGGGGACAGGGTACCCATCCTACCAAGAGACCCAGTACTTC.

The V gene is TRBV28, the J gene TRBJ2-5; TRBD2 might be the D (5 bases). The J call is in doubt because the DNA end fits TRBJ2-7 better. The germline V gene has CDR1 MDHEN and CDR2 SYDVKM. This CDR3 has 12 residues. CDR3 DNA sequence: TGTGCCAGCAGTCTGAGGGCTTACGAGCAGTACTTC. It yields the protein CASSLRAYEQYF.

J is TRBJ1-1 and V is TRBV29-1; a possible D gene is TRBD1 (5 bases). The germline V gene has CDR1 SQVTM and CDR2 ANQGSEA. The CDR3 spans 11 residues. Trimming removed 3 bases at V and 10 bases at J, with 12 bases between. The CDR3 is CSVDAGLGAFF. CDR3 in DNA: TGCAGCGTTGATGCAGGGTTGGGAGCTTTCTTT.

The chain uses TRBV13 and TRBJ1-2, with a tentative D call TRBD1 (6 bases). The CDR3 runs 14 residues. V gave up 0 bases and J gave up 8 bases, with 13 bases separating them. Per the germline V gene, CDR1 is PRHDT and CDR2 is FYEKMQ (reference sequence). CDR3 sequence (DNA): TGTGCCAGCAGCTTAGGTCGGGGGGCGCAGGGCTACACCTTC. Translated, it gives CASSLGRGAQGYTF.

CDR3 DNA sequence: TGTGCCTGGAGTGTACACGACTATGGCTACACCTTC. Translating gives CAWSVHDYGYTF. This chain joins TRBV30 and TRBJ1-2; the D is unclear. Trimming removed 0 bases from V and 3 bases from J, with 5 bases in between. The CDR3 runs to 12 residues. CDR1 GTSNPN and CDR2 SVGIG come from the germline V gene (reference sequence). Variable domain in full (rest from reference TRBV30 and TRBJ1-2): SQTIHQWPATLVQPVGSPLSLECTVEGTSNPNLYWYRQAAGRGLQLLFYSVGIGQISSEVPQNLSASRPQDRQFILSSKKLLLSDSGFYLCAWSVHDYGYTFGSGTRLTVV.

The chain carries TRBV7-2 and TRBJ2-1; possible D gene TRBD1, 6 bases. Germline CDR1 SGHTA, CDR2 FQGNSA. V was pared by 0 bases and J by 5 bases, with 11 bases between. This CDR3 region has 15 residues. The CDR3 here is CASSLAGTFNNEQFF. The DNA of the CDR3 is TGTGCCAGCAGCTTAGCGGGGACATTCAACAATGAGCAGTTCTTC. Variable domain in full (rest from reference TRBV7-2 and TRBJ2-1): GAGVSQSPSNKVTEKGKDVELRCDPISGHTALYWYRQSLGQGLEFLIYFQGNSAPDKSGLPSDRFSAERTGGSVSTLTIQRTQQEDSAVYLCASSLAGTFNNEQFFGPGTRLTVL.